Included here is one T cell receptor (delta chain) sequence, with context. This entry comes from a study of gamma-delta chains in newborns, infants, children. Study summary: Polyclonal expansion of innate γδ T cells after birth follows microbial exposure.

TCRdb reanalysed the reads via CATT. The sample lists 8,500 to 13,000 delta-chain clones, around 8.3% seen once, with 8% to 10% in the top ten. The sequenced material came from blood. This clonotype was obtained from a child who was a newborn, infant or young child, either healthy, febrile or measles-vaccinated (not recorded which).

This CDR3 reads CACDLVTGGGTVTDKLIF. Here the CDR3 DNA reads TGTGCCTGTGACCTCGTGACTGGGGGAGGTACGGTCACCGATAAACTCATCTTT. The V and J genes are TRDV2 and TRDJ1, with TRDD3 identical over 9 bases. The CDR3 covers 18 residues. V lost 3 bases and J lost 1; bases outside the gene matches: 14. Germline V gene data show CDR1 as GEAIGNYY and CDR2 as EKD.